The sample holds a few counts of the clone carrying this T cell receptor (beta chain). Its antigen is not known. This entry is derived from a study of T-cell memory formation after mild COVID-19. Study-wide results and limits: Whereas later expanders leaned CD4+, clones contracting day 15 to 85 showed a balanced CD4/CD8 makeup. Second-wave clones with a day 37 peak had unconfirmed SARS-CoV-2 specificity. Among CD4+ contracting clones, most were CM and EM, and CD8+ ones EMRA.

The CDR3 totals 14 residues. Germline-derived CDR1 and CDR2 are MNHEY and SVGAGI. V shed 7 bases and J shed 2 bases, with 9 bases lying between them. Constant-segment primers were used for 5'RACE, and the resulting TCR alpha and TCR beta cDNA libraries carried sample barcodes and UMIs. TCRdb recomputed calls from the 5' RACE reads with MiXCR, one row per CDR3 protein. The data contain 250,000 to 350,000 distinct CDR3 sequences, about 17% of them seen just once; the ten biggest clones take up roughly 20%. Sample: PBMCs or a T cell subset sorted from them (not recorded which). The rearrangement uses TRBV6-5 and TRBJ2-6; D remains unclear. This clonotype was obtained from a man aged 18 to 35 who had mild COVID-19 (a few samples of this study predate the infection). Cell type and time point are not known. As DNA, the CDR3 is TGTGCCAGCACCGACTTGCCTGGGGCCAACGTCCTGACTTTC. Protein product: CASTDLPGANVLTF.